This record looks at one T cell receptor (beta chain) sequence and its context. Its antigen is undetermined. Stem-like memory CD8+ T cell (TSTEM) populations were CCR7+ PD-1- TIGIT-. The sample comes from a study of human CD8 memory T cell subsets. Investigators built TCR beta libraries using UMI-labeled 5' RACE. In the authors' workflow: Across the sequenced material, each individual TCR beta library was found to contain somewhere between roughly 2,700 and 18,000 functional CDR3 beta clonotypes. TCRdb re-called the 5' RACE reads and catalogs CDR3 proteins one per entry, DNA excluded. The V and J calls and clone size are TCRdb's, not the authors'. The sample shows about 10,000 distinct CDR3 sequences, and roughly 9.8% sits with its ten largest clones. CDR3 length equals 15 residues. Germline loops: CDR1 KGHDR, CDR2 SFDVKD. Overall study findings and caveats: Chao1 estimates suggested stem-like memory T cells were more diverse than precursor exhausted T cells. Clonotypes that made up the stem-like memory T cell repertoire overlapped minimally with the precursor exhausted T cell repertoire.

The V and J genes are TRBV24-1 and TRBJ2-5; TCRdb indicates TRBD1, and absent DNA this call remains unverified. The source material was CD8+ stem-like memory T cells (TSCM and TCM) sorted from PBMCs. Subset described: stem-like memory CD8 T cells (TSTEM), CCR7+ PD-1- TIGIT-. The TCR sequence derives from a human donor in good health. The CDR3: CATSVGTGLLETQYF.